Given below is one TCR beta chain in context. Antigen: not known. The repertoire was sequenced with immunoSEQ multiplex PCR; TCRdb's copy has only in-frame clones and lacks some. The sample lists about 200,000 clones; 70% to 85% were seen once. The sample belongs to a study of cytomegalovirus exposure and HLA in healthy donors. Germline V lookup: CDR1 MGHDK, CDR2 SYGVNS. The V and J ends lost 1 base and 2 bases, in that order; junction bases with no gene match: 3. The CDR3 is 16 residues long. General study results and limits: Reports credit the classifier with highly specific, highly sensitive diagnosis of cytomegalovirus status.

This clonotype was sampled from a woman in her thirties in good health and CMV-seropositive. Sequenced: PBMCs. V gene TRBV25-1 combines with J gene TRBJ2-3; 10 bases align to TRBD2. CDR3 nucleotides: TGTGCCAGCAGTGAATCTAGCGGGAGAACCACAGATACGCAGTATTTT. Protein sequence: CASSESSGRTTDTQYF.